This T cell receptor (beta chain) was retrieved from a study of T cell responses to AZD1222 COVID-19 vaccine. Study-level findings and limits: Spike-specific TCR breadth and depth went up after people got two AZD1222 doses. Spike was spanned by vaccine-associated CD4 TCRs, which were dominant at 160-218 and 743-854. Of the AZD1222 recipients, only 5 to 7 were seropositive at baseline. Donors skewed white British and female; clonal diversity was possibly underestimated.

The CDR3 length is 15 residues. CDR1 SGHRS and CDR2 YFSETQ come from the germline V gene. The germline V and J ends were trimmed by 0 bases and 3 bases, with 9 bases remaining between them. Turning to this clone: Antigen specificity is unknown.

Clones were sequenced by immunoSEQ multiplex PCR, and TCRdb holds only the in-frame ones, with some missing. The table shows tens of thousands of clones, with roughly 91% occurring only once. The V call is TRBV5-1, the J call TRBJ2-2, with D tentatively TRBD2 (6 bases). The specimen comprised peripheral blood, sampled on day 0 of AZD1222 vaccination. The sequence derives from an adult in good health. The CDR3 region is CASSLVPGDTGELFF. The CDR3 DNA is TGCGCCAGCAGCTTGGTTCCGGGGGACACCGGGGAGCTGTTTTTT.